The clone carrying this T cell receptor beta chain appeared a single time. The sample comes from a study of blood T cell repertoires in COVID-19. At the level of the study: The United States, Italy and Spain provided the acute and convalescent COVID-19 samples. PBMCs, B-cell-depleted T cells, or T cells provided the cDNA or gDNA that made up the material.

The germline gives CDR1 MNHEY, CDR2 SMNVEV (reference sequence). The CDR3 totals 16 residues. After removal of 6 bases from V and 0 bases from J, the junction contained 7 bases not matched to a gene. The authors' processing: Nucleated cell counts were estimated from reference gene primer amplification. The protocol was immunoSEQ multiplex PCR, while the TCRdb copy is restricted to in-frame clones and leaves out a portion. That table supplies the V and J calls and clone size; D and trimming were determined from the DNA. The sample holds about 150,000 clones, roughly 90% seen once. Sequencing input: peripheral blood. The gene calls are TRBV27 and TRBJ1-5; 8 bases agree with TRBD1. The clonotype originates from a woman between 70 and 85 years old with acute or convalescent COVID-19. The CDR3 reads CASRETGGHSNQPQHF. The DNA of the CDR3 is TGTGCCAGCAGGGAAACAGGGGGACATAGCAATCAGCCCCAGCATTTT.